Included here is one T cell receptor beta chain sequence, with context. Its antigen is not yet known. Per-nucleotide qualities are absent, and no much larger clonotype sits a single base away. The data were taken from a study of CD8+ T cells in alopecia areata (dated by TCRdb to 2016 to 2019). For the study in its entirety: The treated patients, all with moderate-to-severe alopecia areata, were enrolled in an open-label pilot trial of oral tofacitinib given at 5 to 10 mg twice daily. Patients received tofacitinib for 6 to 18 months and were then followed off drug for 6 months to check for delayed response and recurrence. For the treated patients, the SALT score, which quantifies what percentage of scalp surface area is affected, served as the measure of disease severity. High-throughput TCRbeta sequencing was used to examine T cell clonal expansion in alopecia areata in both the C3H/HeJ mouse model and human patients. On the human side, TCRbeta sequencing was run on scalp tissue and on sorted CD4+ and CD8+ peripheral blood T cells from healthy controls and from alopecia areata patients with either patchy or totalis/universalis disease. Patients on tofacitinib were biopsied at baseline and after 4 and 24 weeks of treatment, and several of the patients also had a later scalp biopsy. Clonality in the scalp was compared among normal scalp (n=4), patchy alopecia areata scalp (n=8), and alopecia totalis/universalis scalp (n=8). The RNA source kit depended on sample type: the PAXgene miRNA kit for fixed scalp, the miRNeasy kit for PBMCs, and the RNeasy kit for mouse skin. TCRbeta CDR3 regions were amplified by immunoSEQ multiplex PCR using 35 Vbeta forward and 13 Jbeta reverse primers. The full study reports these points: Because the treated cohort was small and included a single nonresponder, larger studies are needed to assess links between baseline CD8+ expansion and response. Higher clonality and more expanded CD8+ clones were observed in lesional scalp than in normal scalp, particularly in alopecia totalis/universalis, a finding suggestive of antigenic drive. Many expanded lesional clones persisted in scalp and blood during tofacitinib treatment, which may partly explain relapse after stopping treatment. Compared with mice, TCR sequences shared between patients were less clear, possibly partly because of HLA diversity across the patient population. Unlike mouse skin, which is dominated by gammadelta T cells, normal human skin has resident alphabeta T cells that are also sequenced, and this complicates analysis of the scalp TCR repertoire. With tofacitinib, both scalp clonality and the number of expanded CD8+ clones among the top 100 scalp clones went down significantly.

The intended sense of this specimen's treatment or condition label: oral pan-JAK inhibitor, 5-10 mg twice daily. Lesional scalp punch biopsies and peripheral blood were obtained from alopecia areata patients. PBMCs were separated by density centrifugation and stained for CD3, CD4 and CD8, after which CD4+ and CD8+ T cells were sorted on a FACSAria. Receptors were amplified or captured by the immunoSEQ multiplex PCR assay. For TCR sequencing, RNA was extracted from every sample and reverse transcribed into cDNA to serve as template. SuperScript III was used for first-strand cDNA synthesis, primed with a 2:1 mix of oligo-dT and random hexamers. A synthetic immune receptor repertoire was used to assess amplification bias, and residual bias was removed computationally. Per the original workflow: After raw reads were preprocessed to remove errors, the CDR3 was defined following IMGT conventions as running from the conserved cysteine to phenylalanine. Clonality was computed as 1 minus the Shannon entropy, with the entropy normalized by log2 of the number of productive unique TCRs. Whether each scalp clone was CD4 or CD8 was inferred by checking scalp TCRbeta sequences against the CD4 and CD8 repertoires from sorted blood. The table was pulled from immuneACCESS by TCRdb, which kept in-frame rearrangements only. Such tables lose some clones; where checked, under half of the loss comes from unresolved V genes, and the rest has no known cause. V, J and clone size derive from that table, while D and trimming were established from the DNA sequence. The sample table contains roughly 280,000 clones; only one count was recorded for 50% to 75% of them. About 0.89% of the sample lies in the top ten.

The germline V gene gives CDR1 as SGHTA and CDR2 as FQGNSA. The CDR3, cysteine through phenylalanine, is 13 amino acids long. Left in the record is the CDR3 DNA by itself, 39 bases read in frame from the first base. Relative to germline, V is missing 5 bases and J is missing 5 bases, with 3 bases of the junction outside any gene match. This receptor was identified in a human donor with alopecia areata. This chain is built from TRBV7-2 and TRBJ2-4, with 7 central nucleotides matching TRBD1. Material: CD4+ T cells sorted from blood, obtained around week 54, from a patient treated with tofacitinib. The sequenced DNA is TGTGCCAGCAGCCCCGGGACAGAAAACATTCAGTACTTC. The resulting protein is CASSPGTENIQYF.